Listed here is a single TCR beta chain. The record originates from a study of a mutant IDH1 vaccine in newly diagnosed glioma. Clones were sequenced by immunoSEQ multiplex PCR, and TCRdb holds only the in-frame ones, with some missing. This table holds some 22,000 clones, approximately 93% found once. J lost 6 bases, V lost 6 bases, and 13 bases had no gene match. The germline gives CDR1 MNHEY, CDR2 SVGAGI. The CDR3 extends over 15 amino acids. Time point defined: baseline, week 1 (first vaccination visit). The treatment: pre-vaccination baseline after standard-of-care therapy. V and J are TRBV6-5 and TRBJ1-1; 7 bases align to TRBD1. The origin of this receptor is a man between 25 and 39 years old with glioma. Sequences were derived from PBMCs, sampled from a glioma patient treated with radiotherapy, temozolomide or both. CDR3 loop: CASRHPGQAGAEAFF. In DNA form, the CDR3 reads TGTGCCAGCAGGCACCCCGGACAGGCTGGGGCTGAAGCTTTCTTT.